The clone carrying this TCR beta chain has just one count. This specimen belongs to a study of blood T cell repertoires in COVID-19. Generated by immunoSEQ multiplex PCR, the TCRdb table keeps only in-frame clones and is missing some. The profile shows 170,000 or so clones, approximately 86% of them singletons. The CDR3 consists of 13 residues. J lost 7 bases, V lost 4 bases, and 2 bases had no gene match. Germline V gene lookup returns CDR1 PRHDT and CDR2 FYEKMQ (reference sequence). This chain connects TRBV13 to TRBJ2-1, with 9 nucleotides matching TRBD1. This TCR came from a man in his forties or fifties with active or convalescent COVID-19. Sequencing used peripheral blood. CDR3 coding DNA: TGTGCCAGCAGCTGGACAGGGGAAAATGAGCAGTTCTTC. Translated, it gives CASSWTGENEQFF.